This T cell receptor (beta chain) derives from a study of T cell changes during pregnancy in multiple sclerosis. CDR3 length equals 11 residues. CDR1 and CDR2 (germline): SGHAT, FQNNGV. Trimming left V 5 bases short and J 7 bases short, with 5 bases between. The data were produced by immunoSEQ multiplex PCR, yet TCRdb's version contains in-frame clones alone and is incomplete. The table lists 90,000 or so clones, around 93% of them singletons. The source of this sequence is a female donor in good health, enrolled as a control in a pregnancy study. This chain links TRBV11-2 with TRBJ1-4; D is ambiguous. The specimen comprised peripheral blood, sampled in the first trimester of pregnancy. The CDR3 nucleotides read TGTGCCAGCAGCCGCGGTGAAAAACTGTTTTTT. Translation: CASSRGEKLFF.